This T cell receptor (beta chain) was identified in a study of shared clonotypes between healthy human individuals. Evenly divided among several immunoSEQ plates was the genomic DNA of each subset. Profiled with immunoSEQ multiplex PCR; TCRdb holds only in-frame clones, not every one. This table has 450,000 or so clones, 60% to 80% appearing once. As concerns this clone: The antigen remains undetermined.

Germline CDR1 is SGHRS and CDR2 is YFSETQ. The CDR3 length is 15 residues. After removal of 3 bases from V and 9 bases from J, the junction contained 9 bases not matched to a gene. General study results and limits: Apart from blood, nothing was sampled; tissue repertoires likely differ. Represented genetic and exposure-history diversity was restricted by having few donors.

The chain uses TRBV5-1 and TRBJ2-1; 10 bases map to TRBD2. This clonotype was obtained from a woman in her thirties or forties in good health. Some clones in this sample may be carry-over from other donors' samples. The specimen was PBMCs. DNA of the CDR3: TGCGCCAGCAGCTCCTACCTAGCGGGAGATATTGAGCAGTTCTTC. Protein sequence: CASSSYLAGDIEQFF.